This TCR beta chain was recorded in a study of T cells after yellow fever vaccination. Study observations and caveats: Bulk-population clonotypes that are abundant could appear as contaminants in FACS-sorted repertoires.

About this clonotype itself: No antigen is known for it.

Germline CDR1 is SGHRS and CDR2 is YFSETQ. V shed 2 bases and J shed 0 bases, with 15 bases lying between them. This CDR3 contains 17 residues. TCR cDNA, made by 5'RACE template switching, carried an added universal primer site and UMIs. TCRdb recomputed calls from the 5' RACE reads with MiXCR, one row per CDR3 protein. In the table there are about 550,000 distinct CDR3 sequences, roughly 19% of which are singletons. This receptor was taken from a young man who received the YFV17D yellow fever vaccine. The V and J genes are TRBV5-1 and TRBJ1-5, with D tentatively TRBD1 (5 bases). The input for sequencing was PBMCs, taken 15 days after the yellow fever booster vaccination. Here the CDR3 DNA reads TGCGCCAGCAGCTTAGGCGACGGGACTTATAGCAATCAGCCCCAGCATTTT. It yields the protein CASSLGDGTYSNQPQHF.